This T cell receptor beta chain was recovered during a study of blood T cells in healthy people across ages. With a J-beta primer mix and a sample-barcoded 5' primer, a second PCR ran about 7 to 12 cycles. No fewer than 3 million CDR3-containing paired-end reads came from each sample. TCRdb passed the 5' RACE reads through MiXCR, listing each CDR3 protein once. The sample has 600,000 to 650,000 distinct CDR3 sequences; roughly 53% are singletons. Germline lookup yields CDR1 DFQATT and CDR2 SNEGSKA (reference sequence). The CDR3 runs 15 residues. Each donor's blood draw was approximately 10 milliliters of peripheral blood. On this clonotype itself: The junction departs from germline at one end; a sequencing error may be responsible.

This chain joins TRBV20-1 and TRBJ2-1; 14 bases are a match to TRBD2. This TCR was recovered from a man aged 55 to 69 in good health. The sample was blood. CDR3 sequence: CSVRHGTSGGGEQFF. CDR3 bases: TGCAGTGTTAGACACGGGACTAGCGGGGGCGGTGAGCAGTTCTTC.